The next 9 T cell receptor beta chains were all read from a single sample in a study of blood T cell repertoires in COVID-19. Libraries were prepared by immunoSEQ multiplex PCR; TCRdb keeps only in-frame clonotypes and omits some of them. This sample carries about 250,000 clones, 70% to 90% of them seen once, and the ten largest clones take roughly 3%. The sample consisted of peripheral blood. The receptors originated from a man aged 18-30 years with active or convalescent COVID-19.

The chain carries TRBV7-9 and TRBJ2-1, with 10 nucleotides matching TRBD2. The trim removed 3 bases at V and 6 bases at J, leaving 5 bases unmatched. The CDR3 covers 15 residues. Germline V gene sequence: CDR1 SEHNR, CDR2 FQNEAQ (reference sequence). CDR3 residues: CASSFLAGVVNEQFF. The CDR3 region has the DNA TGTGCCAGCAGCTTCCTAGCGGGGGTAGTCAATGAGCAGTTCTTC.

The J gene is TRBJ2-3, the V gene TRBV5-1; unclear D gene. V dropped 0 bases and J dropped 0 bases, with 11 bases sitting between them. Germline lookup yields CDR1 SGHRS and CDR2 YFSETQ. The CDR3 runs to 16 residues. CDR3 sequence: CASSLARSTSTDTQYF. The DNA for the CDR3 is TGCGCCAGCAGCTTGGCGCGGTCTACTAGCACAGATACGCAGTATTTT.

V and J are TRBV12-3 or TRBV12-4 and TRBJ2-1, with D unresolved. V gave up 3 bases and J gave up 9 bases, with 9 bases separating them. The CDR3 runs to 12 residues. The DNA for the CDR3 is TGTGCCAGCAGTTTTGGCTCTGGTGAGCAGTTCTTC. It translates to CASSFGSGEQFF.

The chain's CDR3 is CASSQEGTLLVRNEQFF. As DNA, the CDR3 is TGTGCCAGCAGCCAAGAGGGGACTCTACTTGTTAGGAATGAGCAGTTCTTC. The chain joins TRBV3-1 (or the pseudogene TRBV3-2) to TRBJ2-1, with D tentatively TRBD2 (6 bases). Per germline, CDR1 LGHDT and CDR2 YNNKEL (reference sequence). The CDR3 is 17 amino acids. The V and J ends lost 0 bases and 7 bases respectively, with 19 bases between them.

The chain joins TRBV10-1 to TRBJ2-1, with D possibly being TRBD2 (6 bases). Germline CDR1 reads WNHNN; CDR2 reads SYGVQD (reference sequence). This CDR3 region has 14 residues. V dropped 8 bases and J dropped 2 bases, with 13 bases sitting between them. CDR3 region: CASPRGRPYNEQFF. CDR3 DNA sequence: TGCGCCAGCCCCCGAGGGAGGCCCTACAATGAGCAGTTCTTC.

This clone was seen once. The CDR3 bases are TGTGCCAGCAGCCCAGGGGGAGTAGATTTCTATGGCTACACCTTC. Translating gives CASSPGGVDFYGYTF. The J gene is TRBJ1-2, the V gene TRBV7-2; TRBD1 matches at 7 bases. Germline lookup yields CDR1 SGHTA and CDR2 FQGNSA. The CDR3 covers 15 residues. With 5 bases clipped from V and 4 bases from J, the junction kept 10 bases outside the gene matches.

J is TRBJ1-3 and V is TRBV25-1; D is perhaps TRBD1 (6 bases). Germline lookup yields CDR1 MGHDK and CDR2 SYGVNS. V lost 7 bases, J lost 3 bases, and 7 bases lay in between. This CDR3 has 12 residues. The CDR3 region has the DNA TGTGCCAGCAACAGGGATGGAAACACCATATATTTT. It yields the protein CASNRDGNTIYF. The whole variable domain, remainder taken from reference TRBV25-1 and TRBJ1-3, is EADIYQTPRYLVIGTGKKITLECSQTMGHDKMYWYQQDPGMELHLIHYSYGVNSTEKGDLSSESTVSRIRTEHFPLTLESARPSHTSQYLCASNRDGNTIYFGEGSWLTVV.

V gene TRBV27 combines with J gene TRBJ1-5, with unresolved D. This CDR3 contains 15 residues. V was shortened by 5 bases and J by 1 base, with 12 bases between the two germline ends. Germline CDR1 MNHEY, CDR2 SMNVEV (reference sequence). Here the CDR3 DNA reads TGTGCCAGCAGTCCCTCGGGTGGGAGCAATCAGCCCCAGCATTTT. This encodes CASSPSGGSNQPQHF.

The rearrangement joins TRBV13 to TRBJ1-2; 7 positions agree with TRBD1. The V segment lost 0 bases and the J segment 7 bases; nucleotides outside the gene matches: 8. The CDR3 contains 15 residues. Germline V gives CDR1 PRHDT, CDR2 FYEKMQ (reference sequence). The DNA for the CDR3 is TGTGCCAGCAGCTTAGGCCCTGACAGGGACTCTGGCTACACCTTC. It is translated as CASSLGPDRDSGYTF.